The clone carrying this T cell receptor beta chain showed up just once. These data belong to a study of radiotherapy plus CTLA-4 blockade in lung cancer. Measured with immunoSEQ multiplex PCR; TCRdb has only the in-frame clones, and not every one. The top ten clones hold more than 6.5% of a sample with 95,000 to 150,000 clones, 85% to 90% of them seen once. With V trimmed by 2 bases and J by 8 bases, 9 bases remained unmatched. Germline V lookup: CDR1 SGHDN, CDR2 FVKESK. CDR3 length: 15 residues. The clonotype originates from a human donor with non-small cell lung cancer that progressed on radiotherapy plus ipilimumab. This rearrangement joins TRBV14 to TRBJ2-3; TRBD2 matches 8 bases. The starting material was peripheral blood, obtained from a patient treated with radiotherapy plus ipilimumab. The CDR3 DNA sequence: TGTGCCAGCAGCCAAAGCGGGAGTCCACTTGGTACGCAGTATTTT. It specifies CASSQSGSPLGTQYF.